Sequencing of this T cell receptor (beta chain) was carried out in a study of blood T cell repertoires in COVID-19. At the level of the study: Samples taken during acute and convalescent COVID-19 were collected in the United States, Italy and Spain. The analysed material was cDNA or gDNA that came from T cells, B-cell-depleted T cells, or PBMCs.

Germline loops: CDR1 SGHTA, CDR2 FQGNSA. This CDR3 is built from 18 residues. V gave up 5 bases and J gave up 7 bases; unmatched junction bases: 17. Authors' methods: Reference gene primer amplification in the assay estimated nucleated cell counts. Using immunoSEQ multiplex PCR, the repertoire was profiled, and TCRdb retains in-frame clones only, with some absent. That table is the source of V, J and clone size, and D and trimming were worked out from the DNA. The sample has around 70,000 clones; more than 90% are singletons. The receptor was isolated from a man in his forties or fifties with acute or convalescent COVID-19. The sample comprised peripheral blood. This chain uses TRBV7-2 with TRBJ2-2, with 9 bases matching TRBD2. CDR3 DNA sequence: TGTGCCAGCAGCCCCCAGTGGCGAGCGGGAGGTGGGGGCGGGGAGCTGTTTTTT. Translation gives CASSPQWRAGGGGGELFF.